The rows below give T cell receptor beta chains drawn from one sample of a study of cytotoxic CD8 clonotypes in ibrutinib-treated CLL. Produced via immunoSEQ multiplex PCR; TCRdb's table is partial and in-frame only. Seen here are tens of thousands of clones, approximately 53% observed once, and the top ten hold around a third. The sequences come from PBMCs, collected after 12 months of ibrutinib treatment. The receptors here all came from a human donor with chronic lymphocytic leukemia. Each CDR3 is given with its conserved first and last residue. The order of the fields is J gene, V gene, D gene, clone size, CDR3 protein, CDR3 DNA. D genes are given only for firm matches. Not all rows give a size; the values are once, few, many and, for expanded clones, a class.

J: TRBJ1-2
V: TRBV6-1
D: TRBD1
size: .
CDR3: CASSWTGMYYGYTF
DNA: TGTGCCAGCAGTTGGACAGGGATGTACTATGGCTACACCTTC

J: TRBJ1-4
V: TRBV5-4
D: .
size: .
CDR3: CASSPSQGQREKLFF
DNA: TGTGCCAGCAGCCCTAGTCAGGGACAACGGGAAAAACTGTTTTTT

J: TRBJ1-6
V: TRBV13
D: .
size: few
CDR3: CASSLVGPGGDSPLHF
DNA: TGTGCCAGCAGCTTAGTAGGCCCCGGGGGAGATTCACCCCTCCACTTT

J: TRBJ2-2
V: TRBV23-1
D: .
size: .
CDR3: CASSQVAGGSGELFF
DNA: TGCGCCAGCAGTCAGGTGGCAGGGGGGTCGGGGGAGCTGTTTTTT

J: TRBJ1-1
V: TRBV2
D: .
size: few
CDR3: CASSPETVRAFF
DNA: TGTGCCAGCAGTCCTGAGACAGTCCGCGCTTTCTTT

J: TRBJ1-1
V: TRBV7-9
D: TRBD1
size: .
CDR3: CASSLGQGAFF
DNA: TGTGCCAGCAGCTTAGGACAGGGGGCTTTCTTT

J: TRBJ1-1
V: TRBV14
D: TRBD1
size: many
CDR3: CASSQGLWTGDTEAFF
DNA: TGTGCCAGCAGCCAAGGATTGTGGACAGGGGACACTGAAGCTTTCTTT

J: TRBJ1-4
V: TRBV19
D: .
size: .
CDR3: CASRLGGSGREKLFF
DNA: TGTGCCAGCCGGCTGGGGGGCTCGGGGCGAGAAAAACTGTTTTTT

J: TRBJ2-5
V: TRBV11-1
D: .
size: .
CDR3: CASSRDDGQETQYF
DNA: TGTGCCAGCAGCCGCGACGATGGACAAGAGACCCAGTACTTC

J: TRBJ2-1
V: TRBV15
D: TRBD2
size: .
CDR3: CATSRDPGLADNEQFF
DNA: TGTGCCACCAGCAGAGATCCGGGACTAGCGGACAATGAGCAGTTCTTC

J: TRBJ1-1
V: TRBV18
D: TRBD1
size: .
CDR3: CASSPEMMRAGGTEAFF
DNA: TGTGCCAGCTCACCAGAAATGATGAGGGCAGGGGGCACTGAAGCTTTCTTT

J: TRBJ2-1
V: TRBV28
D: TRBD1
size: .
CDR3: CASRQGSNNEQFF
DNA: TGTGCCAGCAGACAGGGGAGCAACAATGAGCAGTTCTTC

J: TRBJ1-1
V: TRBV12-5
D: TRBD1
size: few
CDR3: CASGRDRGITNTEAFF
DNA: TGTGCTAGTGGTCGCGACAGGGGAATTACGAACACTGAAGCTTTCTTT

J: TRBJ2-7
V: TRBV6-1
D: TRBD1
size: few
CDR3: CASSEPAGTGPYEQYF
DNA: TGTGCCAGCAGTGAACCGGCCGGGACAGGGCCCTACGAGCAGTACTTC

J: TRBJ1-1
V: TRBV5-1
D: .
size: .
CDR3: CASSLFSDSLSAEAFF
DNA: TGCGCCAGCAGCTTGTTTTCGGACAGCTTGTCAGCTGAAGCTTTCTTT

J: TRBJ1-6
V: TRBV10-3
D: .
size: .
CDR3: CAISPQDNSPLHF
DNA: TGTGCCATCAGTCCACAGGATAATTCACCCCTCCACTTT

J: TRBJ2-1
V: TRBV5-6
D: TRBD2
size: .
CDR3: CASSLGLAGWLEQFF
DNA: TGTGCCAGCAGCCTTGGACTAGCGGGATGGTTGGAGCAGTTCTTC

J: TRBJ2-1
V: TRBV5-1
D: TRBD2
size: .
CDR3: CASSLAAGVLYNEQFF
DNA: TGCGCCAGCAGCTTGGCGGCGGGAGTTCTCTACAATGAGCAGTTCTTC

J: TRBJ1-3
V: TRBV30
D: .
size: .
CDR3: CAWSVRVGVSGNTIYF
DNA: TGTGCCTGGAGTGTACGGGTTGGGGTTTCTGGAAACACCATATATTTT

J: TRBJ1-1
V: TRBV5-1
D: TRBD1
size: .
CDR3: CASSLAGTGKEAFF
DNA: TGCGCCAGCAGCTTAGCCGGGACAGGGAAGGAAGCTTTCTTT

J: TRBJ2-7
V: TRBV5-4
D: .
size: many
CDR3: CASSRGWQQSSYEQYF
DNA: TGTGCCAGCAGCCGAGGGTGGCAGCAAAGCTCCTACGAGCAGTACTTC

J: TRBJ1-6
V: TRBV15
D: .
size: few
CDR3: CATSRANIFNSPLHF
DNA: TGTGCCACCAGCAGGGCTAACATTTTTAATTCACCCCTCCACTTT

J: TRBJ2-7
V: TRBV5-6
D: .
size: .
CDR3: CASSPTLSSYEQYF
DNA: TGTGCCAGCAGCCCCACGTTGAGCTCCTACGAGCAGTACTTC

J: TRBJ2-3
V: TRBV7-9
D: TRBD2
size: .
CDR3: CASSRRLAESDTQYF
DNA: TGTGCCAGCAGCCGTAGACTAGCGGAGTCAGATACGCAGTATTTT

J: TRBJ2-3
V: TRBV29-1
D: TRBD2
size: .
CDR3: CSVGRGLAGNTDTQYF
DNA: TGCAGCGTTGGAAGAGGACTAGCGGGAAACACAGATACGCAGTATTTT

J: TRBJ2-1
V: TRBV29-1
D: .
size: .
CDR3: CSVPGPTVRVNEQFF
DNA: TGCAGCGTTCCCGGTCCTACGGTCAGGGTTAATGAGCAGTTCTTC

J: TRBJ1-1
V: TRBV19
D: .
size: .
CDR3: CASSIPRGPVNTEAFF
DNA: TGTGCCAGTAGTATCCCCCGTGGCCCTGTGAACACTGAAGCTTTCTTT

J: TRBJ1-5
V: TRBV6-1
D: .
size: .
CDR3: CASSEGWMNQPQHF
DNA: TGTGCCAGCAGTGAAGGATGGATGAATCAGCCCCAGCATTTT

J: TRBJ1-2
V: TRBV5-1
D: .
size: .
CDR3: CASRWPDYGYTF
DNA: TGCGCCAGCAGATGGCCGGACTATGGCTACACCTTC

J: TRBJ2-5
V: TRBV30
D: .
size: .
CDR3: CAWGSRQETQYF
DNA: TGTGCCTGGGGTAGCCGGCAAGAGACCCAGTACTTC

J: TRBJ2-3
V: TRBV15
D: TRBD2
size: .
CDR3: CATSREVAGVGTDTQYF
DNA: TGTGCCACCAGCAGAGAAGTAGCGGGAGTAGGGACAGATACGCAGTATTTT

J: TRBJ2-7
V: TRBV28
D: TRBD1
size: few
CDR3: CASSRDRDSYEQYF
DNA: TGTGCCAGCAGCCGCGACAGGGACTCCTACGAGCAGTACTTC

J: TRBJ1-1
V: TRBV15
D: .
size: .
CDR3: CATSREGATEAFF
DNA: TGTGCCACCAGCAGAGAGGGGGCCACTGAAGCTTTCTTT

J: TRBJ2-7
V: TRBV18
D: TRBD2
size: few
CDR3: CASSPMPGTSGRRFMHEQYF
DNA: TGTGCCAGCTCACCGATGCCCGGGACTAGCGGGAGGAGGTTTATGCACGAGCAGTACTTC

J: TRBJ1-3
V: TRBV7-2
D: TRBD1
size: .
CDR3: CASSLDRSSGNTIYF
DNA: TGTGCCAGCAGCTTGGACAGGAGCTCTGGAAACACCATATATTTT

J: TRBJ2-7
V: TRBV28
D: TRBD1
size: once
CDR3: CASSSGQGAGYEQYF
DNA: TGTGCCAGCAGTTCGGGACAGGGGGCCGGCTACGAGCAGTACTTC

J: TRBJ2-2
V: TRBV7-3
D: .
size: few
CDR3: CASSPRPNTGELFF
DNA: TGTGCCAGCAGCCCCCGTCCGAACACCGGGGAGCTGTTTTTT

J: TRBJ2-2
V: TRBV9
D: TRBD2
size: .
CDR3: CASSTRTSGRTGELFF
DNA: TGTGCCAGCAGCACTAGGACTAGCGGGCGCACCGGGGAGCTGTTTTTT

J: TRBJ2-1
V: TRBV2
D: .
size: .
CDR3: CASSVHDSPGDEQFF
DNA: TGTGCCAGCAGTGTTCACGATTCCCCCGGGGATGAGCAGTTCTTC

J: TRBJ1-4
V: TRBV27
D: .
size: .
CDR3: CASSLSWGRATNEKLFF
DNA: TGTGCCAGCAGTTTATCCTGGGGGCGTGCAACTAATGAAAAACTGTTTTTT

J: TRBJ1-6
V: TRBV6-1
D: TRBD1
size: .
CDR3: CASSDPLDRGTYNSPLHF
DNA: TGTGCCAGCAGTGACCCTCTGGACAGGGGTACCTATAATTCACCCCTCCACTTT

J: TRBJ1-5
V: TRBV28
D: .
size: .
CDR3: CASRSGTNQPQHF
DNA: TGTGCCAGCAGATCCGGGACCAATCAGCCCCAGCATTTT

J: TRBJ2-1
V: TRBV4-1
D: .
size: .
CDR3: CASSQDGLAVNEQFF
DNA: TGCGCCAGCAGCCAAGATGGATTAGCTGTGAATGAGCAGTTCTTC

J: TRBJ1-4
V: TRBV6-1
D: .
size: few
CDR3: CASRTGEKLFF
DNA: TGTGCCAGCAGGACGGGCGAAAAACTGTTTTTT

J: TRBJ1-6
V: TRBV6-6
D: .
size: few
CDR3: CASSYQQGGLPLHF
DNA: TGTGCCAGCAGTTACCAACAGGGTGGCCTTCCCCTCCACTTT

J: TRBJ1-2
V: TRBV4-1
D: TRBD1
size: .
CDR3: CASSQVDRGNYGYTF
DNA: TGCGCCAGCAGCCAAGTTGACAGGGGGAACTATGGCTACACCTTC

J: TRBJ2-7
V: TRBV9
D: TRBD2
size: .
CDR3: CASSSGTSGSYEQYF
DNA: TGTGCCAGCAGCTCCGGGACTAGCGGTTCCTACGAGCAGTACTTC

J: TRBJ1-5
V: TRBV28
D: TRBD1
size: few
CDR3: CASSWTGLQPQHF
DNA: TGTGCCAGCAGTTGGACAGGGTTACAGCCCCAGCATTTT

J: TRBJ2-7
V: TRBV4-1
D: .
size: .
CDR3: CASSQVAFTPSYEQYF
DNA: TGCGCCAGCAGCCAAGTTGCCTTCACCCCTTCCTACGAGCAGTACTTC

J: TRBJ2-2
V: TRBV27
D: TRBD1
size: few
CDR3: CAISDRGRNGELFF
DNA: TGTGCCATCTCAGACAGGGGGCGGAACGGGGAGCTGTTTTTT

J: TRBJ1-3
V: TRBV18
D: .
size: .
CDR3: CASSPPGNSGNTIYF
DNA: TGTGCCAGCTCACCACCGGGCAACTCTGGAAACACCATATATTTT

J: TRBJ2-7
V: TRBV29-1
D: .
size: .
CDR3: CSVGQQYEQYF
DNA: TGCAGCGTTGGGCAGCAATACGAGCAGTACTTC

J: TRBJ1-2
V: TRBV28
D: .
size: .
CDR3: CASSSGYGYTF
DNA: TGTGCCAGCAGTTCAGGTTATGGCTACACCTTC

J: TRBJ1-4
V: TRBV5-6
D: TRBD1
size: .
CDR3: CASSRDRGPEKLFF
DNA: TGTGCCAGCAGCCGGGACAGGGGGCCTGAAAAACTGTTTTTT

J: TRBJ2-1
V: TRBV29-1
D: TRBD2
size: few
CDR3: CSVLGGIRSYNEQFF
DNA: TGCAGCGTTTTGGGAGGGATCCGCTCCTACAATGAGCAGTTCTTC